The next 3 T cell receptor beta chains were all read from a single sample in a study of blood T cell repertoires in COVID-19 (dated by TCRdb to between 2020 and 2021). Libraries came from the immunoSEQ multiplex PCR assay. The clones in this table, taken by TCRdb from immuneACCESS, are in-frame only. Not every clone is retained; where verified, under half of the shortfall comes from an unresolved V gene, and the cause of the rest is unknown. The sample has more than 100,000 clones on record, approximately 87% of them singletons. The ten largest make up about 2.5% of the sample. Sequencing was carried out using peripheral blood. These receptors all stem from a man aged 50 to 60 with active COVID-19.

J is TRBJ2-3 and V is TRBV12-3 or TRBV12-4; D ambiguous. The CDR3 is 12 amino acids. Trimming pared 4 bases from V and 10 bases from J, leaving 12 bases between. CDR3: CASSSIPSAQYF. DNA of the CDR3: TGTGCCAGCAGTTCTATCCCCTCTGCGCAGTATTTT.

This chain joins TRBV5-6 and TRBJ1-4; possible D gene TRBD1, 6 bases. V was pared by 4 bases and J by 0 bases, with 13 bases between. Germline V CDR1 and CDR2: SGHDT, YYEEEE. The CDR3 is made up of 16 amino acids. The CDR3 sequence: CASSPGTMTTNEKLFF. DNA for the CDR3: TGTGCCAGCAGCCCCGGGACAATGACAACTAATGAAAAACTGTTTTTT.

The chain is built from TRBV6-5 and TRBJ2-4; D may be TRBD2 (5 bases). Germline V CDR1 and CDR2: MNHEY, SVGAGI. Trimming took off 5 bases at V and 11 bases at J, with 16 bases between the two ends. This CDR3 is 13 amino acids long. CDR3 DNA sequence: TGTGCCAGCAGTCCCTCAGCGGAGCTGCTTCAGTACTTC. It encodes CASSPSAELLQYF.